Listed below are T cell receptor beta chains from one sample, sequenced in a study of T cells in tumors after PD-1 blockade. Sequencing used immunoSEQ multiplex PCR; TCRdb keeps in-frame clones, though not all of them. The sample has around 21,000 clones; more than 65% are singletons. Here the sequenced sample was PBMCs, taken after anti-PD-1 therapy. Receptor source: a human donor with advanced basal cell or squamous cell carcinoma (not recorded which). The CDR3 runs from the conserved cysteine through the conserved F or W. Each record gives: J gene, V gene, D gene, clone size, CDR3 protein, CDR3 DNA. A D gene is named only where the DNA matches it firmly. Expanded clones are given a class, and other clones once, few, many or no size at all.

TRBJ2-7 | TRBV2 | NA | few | CASSEGRAYEQYF | TGTGCCAGCAGTGAAGGCCGGGCCTACGAGCAGTACTTC
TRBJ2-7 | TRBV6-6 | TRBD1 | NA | CASSYVPGQSSYEQYF | TGTGCCAGCAGTTACGTACCGGGACAGTCCTCCTACGAGCAGTACTTC
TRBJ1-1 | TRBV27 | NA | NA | CASSLEGVNTEAFF | TGTGCCAGCAGTTTAGAAGGGGTCAACACTGAAGCTTTCTTT
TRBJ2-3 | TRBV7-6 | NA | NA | CASSLALGTDTQYF | TGTGCCAGCAGCTTAGCGCTGGGCACAGATACGCAGTATTTT
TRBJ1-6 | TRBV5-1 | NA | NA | CASSLVGETYNSPLHF | TGCGCCAGCAGCTTGGTCGGGGAAACCTATAATTCACCCCTCCACTTT
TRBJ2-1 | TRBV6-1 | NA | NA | CASSEPSKGGRDNEQFF | TGTGCCAGCAGTGAACCGTCCAAGGGGGGGCGTGACAATGAGCAGTTCTTC
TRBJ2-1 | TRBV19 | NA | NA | CASSIHEQFF | TGTGCCAGTAGTATACATGAGCAGTTCTTC
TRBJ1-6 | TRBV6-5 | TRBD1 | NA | CASSSTWTGDSPLHF | TGTGCCAGCAGTTCTACCTGGACAGGGGATTCACCCCTCCACTTT
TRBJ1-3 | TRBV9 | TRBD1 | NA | CASSTGAGNTIYF | TGTGCCAGCAGCACAGGGGCCGGAAACACCATATATTTT
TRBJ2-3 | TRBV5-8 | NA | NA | CASTPDGTDTQYF | TGTGCCAGCACCCCCGACGGCACAGATACGCAGTATTTT
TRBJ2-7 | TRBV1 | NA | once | CTSRFTGTTTYEQYF | TGCACCAGCAGATTCACCGGGACTACCACCTACGAGCAGTACTTC
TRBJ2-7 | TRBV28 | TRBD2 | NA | CASSFGASGSSYEQYF | TGTGCCAGCAGTTTCGGGGCTAGCGGGAGCTCCTACGAGCAGTACTTC
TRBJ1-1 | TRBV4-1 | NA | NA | CASSSQLGNTEAFF | TGCGCCAGCAGCTCCCAATTGGGGAACACTGAAGCTTTCTTT
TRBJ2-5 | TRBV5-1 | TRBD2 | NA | CASTDLAGALLTQYF | TGCGCCAGCACCGATCTAGCGGGAGCCCTTCTAACCCAGTACTTC
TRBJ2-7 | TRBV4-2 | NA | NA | CASSQDRDPRYEQYF | TGTGCCAGCAGCCAAGATCGAGACCCCCGCTACGAGCAGTACTTC
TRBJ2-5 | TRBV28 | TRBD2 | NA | CASRGGTSGNFQETQYF | TGTGCCAGCAGGGGGGGAACTAGCGGAAATTTTCAAGAGACCCAGTACTTC
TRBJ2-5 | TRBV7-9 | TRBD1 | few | CASSEQGAQETQYF | TGTGCCAGCAGCGAACAGGGGGCCCAAGAGACCCAGTACTTC
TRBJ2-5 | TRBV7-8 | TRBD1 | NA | CASSSYPGQDQETQYF | TGTGCCAGCAGCTCTTACCCGGGACAGGACCAAGAGACCCAGTACTTC
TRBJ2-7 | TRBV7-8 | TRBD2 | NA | CASSLALHPAGGSYEQYF | TGTGCCAGCAGCTTAGCTCTCCATCCAGCGGGGGGATCCTACGAGCAGTACTTC
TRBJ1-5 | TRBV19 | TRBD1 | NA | CASSIGTGPFKPQHF | TGTGCCAGTAGTATAGGGACAGGGCCTTTTAAGCCCCAGCATTTT
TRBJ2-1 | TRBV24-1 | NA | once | CATSDYRDGEQFF | TGTGCCACCAGTGATTACAGGGACGGTGAGCAGTTCTTC
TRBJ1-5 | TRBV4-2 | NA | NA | CASSQGDRYQPQHF | TGTGCCAGCAGCCAAGGGGATCGGTATCAGCCCCAGCATTTT
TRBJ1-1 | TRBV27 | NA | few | CASSSPWNNPEAFF | TGTGCCAGCAGTTCCCCTTGGAATAACCCTGAAGCTTTCTTT
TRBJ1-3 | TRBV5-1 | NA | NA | CASSFLGASGNTIYF | TGCGCCAGCAGCTTCCTTGGGGCCTCTGGAAACACCATATATTTT
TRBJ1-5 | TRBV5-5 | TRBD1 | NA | CASSTSGQGDSQPQHF | TGTGCCAGCAGCACCTCCGGACAGGGGGATAGTCAGCCCCAGCATTTT
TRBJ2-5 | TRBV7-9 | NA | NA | CASPPGRGLSYQETQYF | TGTGCCAGCCCGCCGGGGCGGGGACTTTCGTACCAAGAGACCCAGTACTTC
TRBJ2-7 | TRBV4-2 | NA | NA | CASSQVLAGEQYF | TGTGCCAGCAGCCAAGTTTTAGCCGGGGAGCAGTACTTC
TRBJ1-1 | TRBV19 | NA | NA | CASSTGGAENTEAFF | TGTGCCAGTAGTACCGGGGGCGCGGAGAACACTGAAGCTTTCTTT
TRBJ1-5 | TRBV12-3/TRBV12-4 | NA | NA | CASKETGNQPQHF | TGTGCCAGCAAGGAGACAGGTAATCAGCCCCAGCATTTT
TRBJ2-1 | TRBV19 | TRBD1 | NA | CASSTWQGAVNEQFF | TGTGCCAGTAGTACCTGGCAGGGGGCTGTCAATGAGCAGTTCTTC
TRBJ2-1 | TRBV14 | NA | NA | CASRQTRDSPYNEQFF | TGTGCCAGCAGGCAAACCCGGGACTCACCGTACAATGAGCAGTTCTTC
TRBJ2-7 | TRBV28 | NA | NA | CASRAFREKVEQYF | TGTGCCAGCAGGGCCTTCCGGGAGAAGGTCGAGCAGTACTTC
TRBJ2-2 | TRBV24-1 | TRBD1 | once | CATSDRQGFPGELFF | TGTGCCACCAGTGACAGACAGGGATTTCCCGGGGAGCTGTTTTTT
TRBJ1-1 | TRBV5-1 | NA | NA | CASSLLRMNTEAFF | TGCGCCAGCAGCTTGTTAAGGATGAACACTGAAGCTTTCTTT
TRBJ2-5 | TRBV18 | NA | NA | CASSLKPQGELRETQYF | TGTGCCAGCTCTCTCAAACCGCAGGGAGAGCTAAGGGAGACCCAGTACTTC
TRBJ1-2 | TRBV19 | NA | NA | CASSSQGMWSYGYTF | TGTGCCAGTAGTAGCCAGGGAATGTGGAGCTATGGCTACACCTTC
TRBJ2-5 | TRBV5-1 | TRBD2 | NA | CASTLAGEETQYF | TGCGCCAGCACTCTAGCGGGGGAAGAGACCCAGTACTTC
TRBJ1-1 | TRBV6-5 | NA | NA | CASSYWGNTEAFF | TGTGCCAGCAGTTACTGGGGGAACACTGAAGCTTTCTTT
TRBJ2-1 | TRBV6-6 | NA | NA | CASSYSRGGFTDEQFF | TGTGCCAGCAGTTACTCCAGGGGGGGCTTCACGGATGAGCAGTTCTTC
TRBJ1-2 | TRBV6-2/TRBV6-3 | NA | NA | CASSYSGRGYGYTF | TGTGCCAGCAGTTACTCTGGAAGGGGTTATGGCTACACCTTC
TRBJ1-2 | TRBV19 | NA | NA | CASSMSRGEGYTF | TGTGCCAGTAGTATGTCCCGGGGTGAAGGCTACACCTTC